Sequencing of this TCR beta chain was carried out in a study of OX40 agonist ivuxolimab in advanced cancers. As for the study in general: Ivuxolimab, which is an agonistic anti-OX40 (CD134) antibody, was administered to the patients. In three patients, partial responses were observed, one with hepatocellular carcinoma and two with cutaneous melanoma. General study points: Among the lowest levels of clonal expansion were found in partial responders at 0.1-3.0 mg/kg. Specificity for antigen went undetermined in the expanded peripheral T cells.

This clone was seen a handful of times. The antigen is not known. Generated by immunoSEQ multiplex PCR, the TCRdb table keeps only in-frame clones and is missing some. The data show some 74,000 clones, with roughly four fifths seen just once and 4.5% to 6% held by the top ten. There are 15 residues in the CDR3. After removal of 4 bases from V and 5 bases from J, the junction contained 6 bases not matched to a gene. The V gene's germline CDR1 is SGHRS and CDR2 YFSETQ. The sample here was CD4+ or CD8+ T cells sorted from blood, taken in a trial of the OX40 agonist ivuxolimab. This sequence originates from an adult with an advanced solid tumor such as melanoma, head and neck, liver or kidney cancer. The rearrangement uses TRBV5-1 and TRBJ2-2, with 9 positions matching TRBD1. The CDR3 region is CASSEGQGTTGELFF. As DNA, the CDR3 is TGCGCCAGCAGCGAGGGACAGGGAACGACCGGGGAGCTGTTTTTT.